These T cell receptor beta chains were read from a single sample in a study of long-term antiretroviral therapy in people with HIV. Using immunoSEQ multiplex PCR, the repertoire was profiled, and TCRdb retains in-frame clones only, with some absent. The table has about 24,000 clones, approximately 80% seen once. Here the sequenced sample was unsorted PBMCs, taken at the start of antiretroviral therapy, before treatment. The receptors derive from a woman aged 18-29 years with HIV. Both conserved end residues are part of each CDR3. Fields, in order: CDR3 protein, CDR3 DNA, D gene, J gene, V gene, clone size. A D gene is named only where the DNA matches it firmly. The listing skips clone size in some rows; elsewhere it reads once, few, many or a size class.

CASSSRGREGHEQYF,TGTGCCAGCTCGAGCAGGGGCAGGGAAGGCCACGAGCAGTACTTC,.,TRBJ2-7,TRBV7-6,.
CASSPEEVGTDTQYF,TGTGCCAGCAGCCCTGAGGAGGTGGGCACAGATACGCAGTATTTT,.,TRBJ2-3,TRBV6-9,.
CASSFGYEQFF,TGTGCCAGCAGCTTTGGGTATGAGCAGTTCTTC,.,TRBJ2-1,TRBV7-9,.
CASSQEPVTYEQYF,TGCGCCAGCAGCCAAGAACCGGTAACCTACGAGCAGTACTTC,.,TRBJ2-7,TRBV4-1,.
CASRWTVSNQPQHF,TGTGCCAGCAGATGGACAGTTAGCAATCAGCCCCAGCATTTT,.,TRBJ1-5,TRBV6-6,once
CASSGGGSEAFF,TGTGCCAGCAGTGGCGGCGGGTCTGAAGCTTTCTTT,.,TRBJ1-1,TRBV6-6,medium-sized
CASSHGFQETQYF,TGCGCCAGCAGCCATGGATTCCAAGAGACCCAGTACTTC,.,TRBJ2-5,TRBV4-3,.
CASSLAGEQYF,TGTGCCAGCAGCCTGGCGGGGGAGCAGTACTTC,.,TRBJ2-7,TRBV11-2,.
CASSGGSGANVLTF,TGTGCCAGCAGCGGGGGCTCTGGGGCCAACGTCCTGACTTTC,.,TRBJ2-6,TRBV11-2,.
CASSQLFGGRSNQPQHF,TGTGCCAGCAGCCAACTCTTTGGGGGACGGAGCAATCAGCCCCAGCATTTT,.,TRBJ1-5,TRBV4-2,.
CASSSLGTGHGYTF,TGTGCCAGCAGTTCGCTCGGGACAGGGCATGGCTACACCTTC,TRBD1,TRBJ1-2,TRBV6-6,.
CASSLESGNTEAFF,TGCGCCAGCAGCTTGGAGTCGGGGAACACTGAAGCTTTCTTT,.,TRBJ1-1,TRBV5-1,.
CASSSRTGRDEQYF,TGTGCCAGCAGCTCCAGGACAGGGCGGGACGAGCAGTACTTC,TRBD1,TRBJ2-7,TRBV7-9,few
CASSPEGASNQPQHF,TGTGCCAGCAGCCCCGAAGGGGCCAGCAATCAGCCCCAGCATTTT,.,TRBJ1-5,TRBV5-8,.
CASSLAGGSGNTIYF,TGTGCCAGCAGCTTAGCGGGTGGCTCTGGAAACACCATATATTTT,.,TRBJ1-3,TRBV11-3,.
CASSQGLAGVNYEQYF,TGTGCCAGCAGCCAAGGACTAGCGGGGGTAAATTACGAGCAGTACTTC,TRBD2,TRBJ2-7,TRBV4-2,.
CASSYGPVNTEAFF,TGTGCCAGCAGTTACGGTCCGGTGAACACTGAAGCTTTCTTT,.,TRBJ1-1,TRBV6-5,.
CSVEGGGREVSGNTIYF,TGCAGCGTTGAAGGAGGGGGCAGGGAAGTCTCTGGAAACACCATATATTTT,TRBD1,TRBJ1-3,TRBV29-1,.
CASSIDLRGWNENGYTF,TGTGCCAGTAGTATAGACCTCAGGGGGTGGAATGAGAATGGCTACACCTTC,TRBD1,TRBJ1-2,TRBV19,.
CASSLTTGGGREKLFF,TGTGCCAGCAGCTTAACAACAGGGGGCGGCCGGGAAAAACTGTTTTTT,TRBD1,TRBJ1-4,TRBV7-8,.
CASSPGQAEAFF,TGTGCCAGCAGCCCCGGACAGGCTGAAGCTTTCTTT,TRBD1,TRBJ1-1,TRBV11-2,once
CASSPRVEDPTGYNEQFF,TGTGCCAGCTCACCACGAGTAGAGGACCCCACGGGGTACAATGAGCAGTTCTTC,.,TRBJ2-1,TRBV18,few